A single sample gave rise to the 30 T cell receptor beta chains below, sequenced in a study of blood T cell repertoires in COVID-19. Produced via immunoSEQ multiplex PCR; TCRdb's table is partial and in-frame only. The sample lists about 300,000 clones; around 92% were seen once. Sequences were obtained from PBMCs or T cells enriched from blood (not recorded which). The receptors originated from a woman aged 50 to 60 who had been exposed to COVID-19.

This chain uses TRBV14 with TRBJ1-6, with D perhaps matching TRBD1 (5 bases). This CDR3 spans 13 amino acids. Trimming cost V 4 bases and J 13 bases, with 14 bases left between them. Per germline, CDR1 SGHDN and CDR2 FVKESK. This CDR3 reads CASSLQFRGPLHF. As DNA, the CDR3 is TGTGCCAGCAGCCTCCAGTTTCGGGGGCCCCTCCACTTT.

The V and J genes are TRBV27 and TRBJ1-5; D not certain. Germline V gives CDR1 MNHEY, CDR2 SMNVEV (reference sequence). The germline V and J ends were trimmed by 4 bases and 4 bases, with 11 bases remaining between them. This CDR3 region has 14 residues. This chain's CDR3 is CASSSLYRNQPQHF. Here the CDR3 DNA reads TGTGCCAGCAGTTCCTTGTATCGGAATCAGCCCCAGCATTTT.

The chain has TRBV11-3 and TRBJ1-6; 8 nucleotides match TRBD1. Trimming at V came to 2 bases and at J to 6 bases, leaving 9 bases not matched to a gene. Per the germline V gene, CDR1 is SGHNT and CDR2 is YENEEA. CDR3 length: 17 amino acids. CDR3 DNA: TGTGCCAGCAGCTTACCGGACAGGGCCGCCACTAATTCACCCCTCCACTTT. It encodes CASSLPDRAATNSPLHF.

This clone has just one count. The chain uses TRBV4-1 and TRBJ1-5; D call uncertain. Germline lookup yields CDR1 MGHRA and CDR2 YSYEKL. CDR3 length: 16 amino acids. Trimming cost V 0 bases and J 1 base, with 10 bases left between them. CDR3 loop: CASSQDPSGSNQPQHF. The CDR3 DNA reads as TGCGCCAGCAGCCAAGATCCATCCGGGAGCAATCAGCCCCAGCATTTT.

The genes are TRBV19 and TRBJ2-5; a weak D match, TRBD2 (7 bases). CDR1 LNHDA and CDR2 SQIVND come from the germline V gene (reference sequence). V shed 5 bases and J shed 1 base, with 14 bases lying between them. The CDR3 spans 15 residues. Here the CDR3 DNA reads TGTGCCAGTAGTCCCCCCGGGGGGCGCCAAGAGACCCAGTACTTC. Amino acid sequence: CASSPPGGRQETQYF.

The chain couples TRBV5-1 to TRBJ2-7, with 9 bases lining up with TRBD1. From germline, CDR1 is SGHRS and CDR2 YFSETQ. V shed 0 bases and J 6 bases; nucleotides not matched to a gene: 7. The CDR3 is 15 amino acids. CDR3 region: CASSLGLGQGGEQYF. CDR3 coding DNA: TGCGCCAGCAGCTTGGGACTGGGACAGGGTGGCGAGCAGTACTTC.

The chain employs TRBV5-5 and TRBJ2-1, with 7 nucleotides matching TRBD1. From germline, CDR1 is SGHKS and CDR2 YYEKEE (reference sequence). Losses at the gene ends were 7 bases for V and 8 bases for J; bases not matched to a gene: 9. The CDR3 is 13 amino acids. The CDR3 nucleotides are TGTGCCAGCGCGTACAGGGGAACGGATGAGCAGTTCTTC. Amino acid sequence: CASAYRGTDEQFF.

CDR3 coding DNA: TGCGCCAGCGGGGAGCTCGGGCAGAAAAGGGAGACCCAGTACTTC. Translated: CASGELGQKRETQYF. V gene TRBV5-1 combines with J gene TRBJ2-5, with a weak D call TRBD2 (5 bases). The CDR3 is 15 amino acids. Germline CDR1 SGHRS, CDR2 YFSETQ. Trimming removed 7 bases at V and 5 bases at J, with 21 bases between. The whole variable domain, remainder taken from reference TRBV5-1 and TRBJ2-5, is KAGVTQTPRYLIKTRGQQVTLSCSPISGHRSVSWYQQTPGQGLQFLFEYFSETQRNKGNFPGRFSGRQFSNSRSEMNVSTLELGDSALYLCASGELGQKRETQYFGPGTRLLVL.

The chain is built from TRBV7-6 and TRBJ2-5; D is ambiguous. Trimming removed 5 bases at V and 8 bases at J, with 12 bases between. CDR3 size: 12 residues. Per the germline V gene, CDR1 is SGHVS and CDR2 is FNYEAQ. CDR3 nucleotide sequence: TGTGCCAGCAGCCATCAAGAGATAACCCAGTACTTC. Protein product: CASSHQEITQYF. The full variable domain, rest sourced from reference TRBV7-6 and TRBJ2-5, is GAGVSQSPRYKVTKRGQDVALRCDPISGHVSLYWYRQALGQGPEFLTYFNYEAQQDKSGLPNDRFSAERPEGSISTLTIQRTEQRDSAMYRCASSHQEITQYFGPGTRLLVL.

The rearrangement uses TRBV5-1 and TRBJ2-7; TRBD2 matches 11 bases. Germline trimming cut 5 bases from V and 5 bases from J; bases unmatched to any gene: 9. The germline CDR1 and CDR2 sequences are SGHRS and YFSETQ. CDR3 size: 15 residues. The CDR3 sequence is CASRLSGGATHEQYF. The DNA of the CDR3 is TGCGCCAGCAGACTTAGCGGGGGGGCGACCCACGAGCAGTACTTC.

This chain connects TRBV4-1 to TRBJ2-4, with TRBD2 matching over 9 bases. CDR3 length: 19 residues. Germline V gene lookup returns CDR1 MGHRA and CDR2 YSYEKL. V lost 1 base, J lost 4 bases, and 14 bases stayed unmatched. CDR3 residues: CASSQGELRGGIRKNIQYF. For the CDR3, the DNA is TGCGCCAGCAGCCAAGGGGAACTGCGGGGGGGCATTCGGAAAAACATTCAGTACTTC.

This clone has only one observation. This sequence joins TRBV4-1 and TRBJ1-2; tentative D call: TRBD1 (5 bases). Germline V gives CDR1 MGHRA, CDR2 YSYEKL. CDR3 size: 15 residues. Trimming pared 0 bases from V and 12 bases from J, leaving 20 bases between. The CDR3: CASSQDVGGSLYDTF. The CDR3 nucleotides are TGCGCCAGCAGCCAAGATGTGGGGGGGTCTCTTTATGACACCTTC.

The CDR3, as DNA: TGTGCCAGCAGCCGGGACAGGGGGGGATACCAGCCCCAGCATTTT. It codes for CASSRDRGGYQPQHF. The chain joins TRBV28 to TRBJ1-5; 11 bases fit TRBD1. The V segment lost 6 bases and the J segment 7 bases; nucleotides outside the gene matches: 8. The CDR3 is 15 amino acids. The germline CDR1 and CDR2 sequences are MDHEN and SYDVKM.

This chain joins TRBV5-1 and TRBJ2-7, with 8 positions matching TRBD2. V lost 4 bases, J lost 3 bases, and 15 bases stayed unmatched. Germline-derived CDR1 and CDR2 are SGHRS and YFSETQ. The CDR3 has 17 amino acids. This chain's CDR3 is CASSLRLGSGVNYEQYF. The CDR3 DNA is TGCGCCAGCAGCCTTAGGTTGGGTAGCGGGGTTAACTACGAGCAGTACTTC.

The chain combines TRBV27 with TRBJ2-2; 9 bases match TRBD1. Per the germline V gene, CDR1 is MNHEY and CDR2 is SMNVEV (reference sequence). This CDR3 is 16 amino acids long. Trimming took 5 bases from V and 5 from J; bases not matched to a gene: 9. CDR3 bases: TGTGCCAGCAGTCGAGGGACAGGGCTAAAAACCGGGGAGCTGTTTTTT. Its protein is CASSRGTGLKTGELFF.

This rearrangement joins TRBV28 to TRBJ1-5; no clear D. Germline-derived CDR1 and CDR2 are MDHEN and SYDVKM. V was pared by 5 bases and J by 7 bases, with 9 bases between. The CDR3 has 12 residues. CDR3: CASSTVAQPQHF. DNA of the CDR3: TGTGCCAGCAGTACAGTGGCCCAGCCCCAGCATTTT.

The gene calls are TRBV3-1 (or the pseudogene TRBV3-2) and TRBJ2-1, with D perhaps matching TRBD2 (5 bases). This CDR3 contains 13 residues. The V gene lost 3 bases and the J gene lost 4 bases, with 7 bases spanning the gap. Germline V lookup: CDR1 LGHDT, CDR2 YNNKEL (reference sequence). The CDR3 protein is CASSQRAYNEQFF. In DNA, the CDR3 is TGTGCCAGCAGCCAGAGGGCATACAATGAGCAGTTCTTC.

This clone was counted between two and nine times. This chain links TRBV2 with TRBJ1-6, with unresolved D. There are 15 residues in the CDR3. Trimming cost V 3 bases and J 0 bases, with 6 bases left between them. Looked up from germline, CDR1 is SNHLY and CDR2 is FYNNEI. The CDR3 bases are TGTGCCAGCAGTGAGTTGAGCTCCTATAATTCACCCCTCCACTTT. It codes for CASSELSSYNSPLHF.

The V gene is TRBV7-9, the J gene TRBJ2-5; tentative D call: TRBD2 (6 bases). In germline, CDR1 is SEHNR, CDR2 FQNEAQ (reference sequence). Trimming pared 4 bases from V and 2 bases from J, leaving 20 bases between. CDR3 size: 17 residues. The CDR3 protein is CASSSPRERGIQETQYF. The CDR3 DNA reads TGTGCCAGCAGCTCCCCCCGGGAGCGAGGGATACAAGAGACCCAGTACTTC. Using reference TRBV7-9 and TRBJ2-5 for the parts outside the CDR3, the full variable domain is DTGVSQNPRHKITKRGQNVTFRCDPISEHNRLYWYRQTLGQGPEFLTYFQNEAQLEKSRLLSDRFSAERPKGSFSTLEIQRTEQGDSAMYLCASSSPRERGIQETQYFGPGTRLLVL.

This rearrangement joins TRBV30 to TRBJ1-1; the match to TRBD1 covers 8 bases. The CDR3 totals 13 residues. V dropped 8 bases and J dropped 3; count of bases not matched to a gene: 8. Germline CDR1 reads GTSNPN; CDR2 reads SVGIG (reference sequence). The CDR3 DNA follows: TGTGCCGGAACGATGGACAGGGACACTGAAGCTTTCTTT. Translating gives CAGTMDRDTEAFF.

The CDR3 sequence: CASSQDRDRVVVGNQPQHF. Here the CDR3 DNA reads TGTGCCAGCAGTCAAGACCGGGACAGGGTCGTAGTCGGCAATCAGCCCCAGCATTTT. The rearrangement joins TRBV28 to TRBJ1-5, with 9 bases fitting TRBD1. Germline CDR1 and CDR2: MDHEN and SYDVKM. The CDR3 is 19 residues long. Germline trimming cut 5 bases from V and 2 bases from J; bases unmatched to any gene: 16.

The CDR3 reads CASSPGGGRYNEQFF. The CDR3 DNA sequence: TGTGCCAGCTCACCAGGCGGGGGCAGATACAATGAGCAGTTCTTC. The chain combines TRBV18 with TRBJ2-1, with D perhaps matching TRBD2 (7 bases). Trimming shortened V by 2 bases and J by 4 bases, and 12 bases separated the two germline ends. This CDR3 is 15 amino acids long. Per germline, CDR1 KGHSH and CDR2 LQKENI.

The V and J genes are TRBV3-1 (or the pseudogene TRBV3-2) and TRBJ1-6; no firm D call. Trimming removed 1 base at V and 16 bases at J, with 17 bases between. Looked up from germline, CDR1 is LGHDT and CDR2 is YNNKEL (reference sequence). CDR3 length: 14 amino acids. The CDR3 region is CASSQAGSSRSLHF. For the CDR3, the DNA is TGTGCCAGCAGCCAAGCGGGGTCAAGTCGGTCACTCCACTTT.

The chain couples TRBV13 to TRBJ1-2; 7 bases are shared with TRBD1. Trimming took 2 bases from V and 3 from J; bases not matched to a gene: 15. Germline V CDR1 and CDR2: PRHDT, FYEKMQ (reference sequence). This CDR3 has 18 residues. This chain's CDR3 is CASSLRLDRTDPHYGYTF. The CDR3 bases are TGTGCCAGCAGCTTACGTTTGGACAGGACGGACCCCCACTATGGCTACACCTTC.

The chain carries TRBV3-1 (or the pseudogene TRBV3-2) and TRBJ1-2, with D maybe TRBD1 (6 bases). Germline V lookup: CDR1 LGHDT, CDR2 YNNKEL (reference sequence). The CDR3 has 15 residues. The V and J ends lost 6 bases and 2 bases respectively, with 16 bases between them. In nucleotides, the CDR3 is TGTGCCAGCAGTCCCACCCCAGACAGGAACTATGGCTACACCTTC. Amino acid sequence: CASSPTPDRNYGYTF.

The chain carries TRBV2 and TRBJ1-5; the D gene is possibly TRBD1 (5 bases). CDR3 size: 16 residues. Germline CDR1 is SNHLY and CDR2 is FYNNEI. Trimming shortened V by 4 bases and J by 4 bases, and 17 bases separated the two germline ends. The CDR3 sequence: CASSAWGGRNNQPQHF. DNA for the CDR3: TGTGCCAGCAGTGCGTGGGGGGGTCGGAATAATCAGCCCCAGCATTTT.

The chain couples TRBV5-1 to TRBJ2-2; 10 bases line up with TRBD1. Germline V gene data show CDR1 as SGHRS and CDR2 as YFSETQ. This CDR3 comprises 16 residues. Trimming at V came to 4 bases and at J to 0 bases, leaving 3 bases not matched to a gene. CDR3 sequence reads: CASSPGQGTNTGELFF. Written as DNA, the CDR3 is TGCGCCAGCAGCCCGGGACAGGGGACGAACACCGGGGAGCTGTTTTTT. Supplemented by reference TRBV5-1 and TRBJ2-2, the full variable domain reads KAGVTQTPRYLIKTRGQQVTLSCSPISGHRSVSWYQQTPGQGLQFLFEYFSETQRNKGNFPGRFSGRQFSNSRSEMNVSTLELGDSALYLCASSPGQGTNTGELFFGEGSRLTVL.

In its sample, this clone was seen a few times. The chain combines TRBV19 with TRBJ2-7; TRBD1 might be the D (5 bases). Trimming removed 5 bases from V and 3 bases from J, with 17 bases in between. Germline CDR1 LNHDA, CDR2 SQIVND (reference sequence). The CDR3 is 15 residues long. The CDR3 here is CASSVKGQAFYEQYF. CDR3 coding DNA: TGTGCCAGTAGTGTGAAGGGGCAGGCTTTCTACGAGCAGTACTTC.

This rearrangement joins TRBV5-1 to TRBJ1-3; TRBD1 aligns across 9 bases. Germline lookup yields CDR1 SGHRS and CDR2 YFSETQ. Trimming at V came to 4 bases and at J to 4 bases, leaving 12 bases not matched to a gene. This CDR3 region has 17 residues. CDR3 sequence reads: CASSLGTGTGTGNTIYF. The CDR3 region has the DNA TGCGCCAGCAGCCTCGGGACCGGGACAGGGACAGGAAACACCATATATTTT.

This clone was recorded only once. The rearrangement joins TRBV28 to TRBJ1-1, with 8 bases that match TRBD1. Trimming took 6 bases from V and 4 from J; bases not matched to a gene: 4. CDR3 size: 13 residues. The germline CDR1 and CDR2 sequences are MDHEN and SYDVKM. CDR3 sequence: CASSTGGSTEAFF. CDR3 nucleotide sequence: TGTGCCAGCAGCACAGGGGGGAGCACTGAAGCTTTCTTT.